A selection of T cell receptor beta chains follows, all from one sample in a study of blood T cell repertoires in COVID-19. Clones were sequenced by immunoSEQ multiplex PCR, and TCRdb holds only the in-frame ones, with some missing. The profile shows 280,000 or so clones, roughly 80% of them singletons. Sequenced sample: peripheral blood. The receptors come from a woman aged 45-65 years who had recovered from COVID-19. Both conserved end residues are part of each CDR3. The D gene is left open where the match is weak. Some rows have no size entry. The others give once, few or many, or a class for an expanded clone.

v_call,cdr3_length,j_call,clone_size,d_call,cdr3_aa
TRBV28,15,TRBJ2-7,.,TRBD1,CASSFGRTGSYEQYF
TRBV3-1/TRBV3-2,15,TRBJ1-2,.,.,CASSPGPGSNYGYTF
TRBV28,16,TRBJ2-7,.,TRBD1,CASSYLPGTGGGEQYF
TRBV24-1,16,TRBJ2-2,.,.,CATSEQGGPNTGELFF
TRBV7-8,14,TRBJ2-2,.,TRBD1,CASRTGSNTGELFF
TRBV4-2,16,TRBJ2-2,.,TRBD1,CASSQLGQVDAGELFF
TRBV16,16,TRBJ2-2,.,TRBD2,CASSLQAGTNTGELFF
TRBV21-1,19,TRBJ2-7,.,.,CASSKVAGDPPTILYEQYF
TRBV15,14,TRBJ2-5,.,.,CATSRWRGQETQYF
TRBV19,15,TRBJ2-3,.,TRBD1,CASSRRGLVTDTQYF
TRBV28,13,TRBJ2-2,.,.,CASKTGNTGELFF
TRBV5-1,16,TRBJ2-7,.,TRBD1,CASSLRPGQGNYEQYF
TRBV18,14,TRBJ1-1,.,TRBD1,CASSQTGSSTEAFF
TRBV2,11,TRBJ2-1,.,.,CASSDSDEQFF
TRBV10-3,13,TRBJ1-1,.,.,CAIQVRADTEAFF
TRBV5-8,13,TRBJ1-2,few,TRBD1,CASRNQGAYGYTF
TRBV28,13,TRBJ1-2,.,.,CASSGSEHFGYTF
TRBV5-5,15,TRBJ2-5,.,TRBD1,CASSRTGNLQETQYF
TRBV7-9,14,TRBJ1-2,few,TRBD1,CASSRDRENYGYTF
TRBV9,15,TRBJ2-5,.,TRBD2,CASSAPSGIQETQYF
TRBV6-6,16,TRBJ2-7,.,TRBD1,CASSYSTGQSSYEQYF
TRBV12-3/TRBV12-4,11,TRBJ2-3,.,.,CASSLRDTQYF
TRBV10-3,16,TRBJ1-1,once,TRBD1,CAISEAPRQGNTEAFF
TRBV21-1,19,TRBJ2-3,.,.,CASSRLGMEGLGGTDTQYF
TRBV6-6,16,TRBJ2-7,.,TRBD2,CASSYFPGTRSDEQYF
TRBV27,14,TRBJ2-5,.,.,CASSQGLTLETQYF
TRBV9,15,TRBJ2-7,.,TRBD2,CASSVGAGGAYEQYF
TRBV19,14,TRBJ2-7,.,.,CASSSGTNSYEQYF
TRBV10-3,14,TRBJ2-3,.,.,CAISDTGSTDTQYF
TRBV7-3,14,TRBJ2-7,.,.,CASSPAPGTYEQYF
TRBV6-5,13,TRBJ1-1,.,.,CASSLIGGTEAFF
TRBV7-9,16,TRBJ2-1,.,.,CASSPASGSGYNEQFF
TRBV7-9,18,TRBJ2-2,.,TRBD1,CASSSTLYRGHGTGELFF
TRBV28,15,TRBJ2-2,.,TRBD1,CASIKSGTGAGELFF
TRBV14,15,TRBJ1-1,.,.,CASSQVAGGDTEAFF
TRBV19,14,TRBJ1-5,.,TRBD1,CASSGTGGNQPQHF
TRBV7-6,12,TRBJ2-3,.,.,CASSISTDTQYF
TRBV27,14,TRBJ2-3,.,.,CASSPSPSTDTQYF
TRBV4-3,16,TRBJ1-6,.,.,CASSQVRGSYNSPLHF
TRBV6-5,15,TRBJ2-1,once,TRBD2,CASSYTSGRGREQFF
TRBV27,15,TRBJ2-3,once,.,CASSVRGRSTDTQYF
TRBV20-1,16,TRBJ1-6,.,TRBD1,CSASPGQGARNSPLHF
TRBV6-2/TRBV6-3,15,TRBJ2-7,.,TRBD1,CASSYPGTVTYEQYF
TRBV18,15,TRBJ1-2,.,.,CASSPPGGANYGYTF
TRBV28,13,TRBJ2-7,.,TRBD2,CATSSGTSYEQYF
TRBV7-2,14,TRBJ2-2,.,TRBD1,CASRNGQGVGELFF
TRBV5-1,14,TRBJ1-6,.,TRBD1,CASSKGAGNSPLHF
TRBV6-5,15,TRBJ1-5,.,.,CASRAGDSSNQPQHF
TRBV28,14,TRBJ2-2,.,TRBD1,CASSQTGGTGELFF